This T cell receptor beta chain was found in a study of blood T cell repertoires in COVID-19. Measured with immunoSEQ multiplex PCR; TCRdb has only the in-frame clones, and not every one. The sample holds roughly 200,000 clones, roughly nine tenths seen once. V shed 6 bases, J shed 10 bases, and the junction held 2 bases outside the gene matches. Germline CDR1 SNHLY, CDR2 FYNNEI. The CDR3 is made up of 12 amino acids. Sequenced: PBMCs or T cells enriched from blood (not recorded which). The chain is built from TRBV2 and TRBJ1-6, with 8 positions matching TRBD1. The TCR originated in a woman aged 45 to 65 in a cohort exposed to, infected with or recovered from COVID-19 (not recorded which). CDR3 sequence reads: CASRRTGSPLHF. DNA of the CDR3: TGTGCCAGCAGGAGGACAGGGTCACCCCTCCACTTT. Drawing the rest from reference TRBV2 and TRBJ1-6, the complete variable domain is EPEVTQTPSHQVTQMGQEVILRCVPISNHLYFYWYRQILGQKVEFLVSFYNNEISEKSEIFDDQFSVERPDGSNFTLKIRSTKLEDSAMYFCASRRTGSPLHFGNGTRLTVT.